Below are 23 T cell receptor beta chains sequenced from a single sample in a study of long-term antiretroviral therapy in people with HIV. Survey-level immunoSEQ v3.0 assays were run. Using immunoSEQ multiplex PCR, the repertoire was profiled, and TCRdb retains in-frame clones only, with some absent. Among about 7,000 clones listed, approximately 80% were seen once. This specimen was unsorted PBMCs, taken 1.1 years after starting antiretroviral therapy. All receptors derive from a man aged 35 to 55 with HIV.

This clone was observed once. CDR3: CASSVSGGDYEQYF. The CDR3 coding sequence is TGTGCCAGCAGCGTAAGTGGCGGGGACTACGAGCAGTACTTC. J is TRBJ2-7 and V is TRBV9; a possible D gene is TRBD2 (6 bases). The CDR3 runs 14 residues. Germline assignment: CDR1 SGDLS and CDR2 YYNGEE. The V and J ends lost 1 base and 3 bases respectively, with 11 bases between them.

The chain uses TRBV6-6 and TRBJ1-2; TRBD1 aligns across 8 bases. Losses at the gene ends were 4 bases for V and 8 bases for J; bases not matched to a gene: 3. Germline V gives CDR1 MNHNY, CDR2 SVGAGI (reference sequence). This CDR3 is built from 12 residues. CDR3 region: CASSSSGGGYTF. The CDR3 DNA reads as TGTGCCAGCAGTTCGTCAGGGGGCGGCTACACCTTC.

This clone is deemed medium-sized (0.01 to 0.1%). The genes are TRBV7-3 and TRBJ2-7; D unclear. Trimming pared 9 bases from V and 1 base from J, leaving 13 bases between. This CDR3 region has 13 residues. Germline values: CDR1 SGHTA, CDR2 FQGTGA. CDR3 protein: CASSADASYEQYF. The CDR3 nucleotides are TGTGCCAGTTCCGCAGACGCGTCCTACGAGCAGTACTTC.

This rearrangement joins TRBV30 to TRBJ2-1, with D possibly being TRBD2 (5 bases). The germline V gene encodes CDR1 GTSNPN and CDR2 SVGIG (reference sequence). The V gene lost 0 bases and the J gene lost 7 bases, with 7 bases spanning the gap. This CDR3 contains 12 residues. The CDR3 nucleotides read TGTGCCTGGAGTGTAACTAGAAATGAGCAGTTCTTC. Its protein is CAWSVTRNEQFF.

V usage is TRBV10-3 and J usage is TRBJ2-1; 9 bases fit TRBD2. With 9 bases clipped from V and 8 bases from J, the junction kept 11 bases outside the gene matches. CDR3 length: 14 residues. CDR1 is ENHRY, CDR2 SYGVKD, per germline. Here the CDR3 DNA reads TGTGCCATTCAGCGGGGGGCGGAGCGGTATGAGCAGTTCTTC. This sequence encodes CAIQRGAERYEQFF.

The rearrangement uses TRBV19 and TRBJ1-1, with 8 bases matching TRBD1. V dropped 5 bases and J dropped 1; count of bases not matched to a gene: 6. CDR1 LNHDA and CDR2 SQIVND come from the germline V gene (reference sequence). The CDR3 contains 15 residues. CDR3 sequence: CASSFLGQENTEAFF. For the CDR3, the DNA is TGTGCCAGTAGTTTCCTGGGACAGGAGAACACTGAAGCTTTCTTT.

The chain couples TRBV5-1 to TRBJ2-1, with 7 bases matching TRBD2. With V trimmed by 4 bases and J by 3 bases, 7 bases remained unmatched. The CDR3 has 15 amino acids. Germline V gene lookup returns CDR1 SGHRS and CDR2 YFSETQ. As DNA, the CDR3 is TGCGCCAGCAGCCCGGATGGGGGGGGCTACAATGAGCAGTTCTTC. This sequence encodes CASSPDGGGYNEQFF.

V is TRBV25-1 and J is TRBJ2-7; no clear D. Per the germline V gene, CDR1 is MGHDK and CDR2 is SYGVNS. This CDR3 contains 11 residues. V was shortened by 3 bases and J by 4 bases, with 4 bases between the two germline ends. In DNA form, the CDR3 reads TGTGCCAGCAGTGAGGGATACGAGCAGTACTTC. Its translation is CASSEGYEQYF.

This clone appeared a few times. The chain joins TRBV18 to TRBJ2-7, with 7 bases lining up with TRBD1. This CDR3 comprises 14 residues. Germline values: CDR1 KGHSH, CDR2 LQKENI. The V segment lost 3 bases and the J segment 5 bases; nucleotides outside the gene matches: 7. The CDR3 sequence: CASSPGQVPDEQYF. CDR3 nucleotide sequence: TGTGCCAGCTCACCTGGACAGGTACCGGACGAGCAGTACTTC.

The chain has TRBV2 and TRBJ1-2, with D possibly TRBD1 on 5 matching bases. Deletions cut 0 bases from V and 4 bases from J, with 15 bases between. Germline V gives CDR1 SNHLY, CDR2 FYNNEI. The CDR3 loop spans 16 amino acids. CDR3 sequence: CASSEAGYRSIYGYTF. The CDR3 region has the DNA TGTGCCAGCAGTGAAGCGGGTTACAGGTCCATCTATGGCTACACCTTC.

This clone was counted once. This chain connects TRBV5-4 to TRBJ2-5; 8 nucleotides line up with TRBD2. The J segment lost 6 bases and the V segment lost 2 bases, leaving 3 bases of the junction unmatched. Germline CDR1 reads SGHNT; CDR2 reads YYREEE (reference sequence). CDR3 length: 13 residues. The CDR3 here is CASSFAGGQTQYF. Written as DNA, the CDR3 is TGTGCCAGCAGCTTTGCGGGAGGACAGACCCAGTACTTC.

The chain links TRBV10-3 to TRBJ1-1; the D is unclear. Looked up from germline, CDR1 is ENHRY and CDR2 is SYGVKD. Trimming left V 4 bases short and J 0 bases short, with 12 bases between. The length of the CDR3 is 15 residues. CDR3 region: CAISGEGGLNTEAFF. The CDR3 DNA follows: TGTGCCATCAGTGGGGAGGGAGGTCTGAACACTGAAGCTTTCTTT.

The V and J genes are TRBV7-2 and TRBJ2-7; D uncertain. There are 15 residues in the CDR3. Germline CDR1 reads SGHTA; CDR2 reads FQGNSA. V was pared by 5 bases and J by 2 bases, with 16 bases between. CDR3 sequence (DNA): TGTGCCAGCAGCCTTACGGTCGGGCTTACCTACGAGCAGTACTTC. Translating it yields CASSLTVGLTYEQYF.

This clone was seen only a few times. V and J are TRBV12-5 and TRBJ1-5; 7 nucleotides agree with TRBD1. The CDR3 has 15 amino acids. Germline V CDR1 and CDR2: LGHNT, FRNRAP. With V trimmed by 2 bases and J by 6 bases, 7 bases remained unmatched. Here the CDR3 DNA reads TGTGCTAGTGGTTTGCCTCAGGGGGTTGCTCAGCCCCAGCATTTT. As protein: CASGLPQGVAQPQHF.

V is TRBV7-9 and J is TRBJ2-7, with a weak D call TRBD1 (6 bases). CDR3 length: 15 residues. Trimming removed 4 bases from V and 2 bases from J, with 15 bases in between. Germline values: CDR1 SEHNR, CDR2 FQNEAQ (reference sequence). The CDR3 here is CASSSGQAAPYEQYF. The DNA of the CDR3 is TGTGCCAGCAGCTCGGGACAAGCGGCTCCCTACGAGCAGTACTTC.

This chain links TRBV27 with TRBJ2-7, with 8 bases lining up with TRBD1. The CDR3 extends over 14 amino acids. Germline trimming cut 4 bases from V and 3 bases from J; bases unmatched to any gene: 5. Germline lookup yields CDR1 MNHEY and CDR2 SMNVEV (reference sequence). The CDR3 loop reads CASSYTGGHYEQYF. DNA of the CDR3: TGTGCCAGCAGTTATACAGGGGGGCACTACGAGCAGTACTTC.

J is TRBJ1-1 and V is TRBV10-3, with D unclear. This CDR3 has 12 residues. The V and J ends lost 10 bases and 3 bases respectively, with 12 bases between them. CDR1 is ENHRY, CDR2 SYGVKD, per germline. The CDR3 coding sequence is TGTGCCACCGGTGGTGGGGACACTGAAGCTTTCTTT. Its translation is CATGGGDTEAFF.

The rearrangement links TRBV6-4 to TRBJ2-3; 12 nucleotides match TRBD2. The germline gives CDR1 MRHNA, CDR2 SNTAGT. V lost 0 bases and J lost 0; bases outside the gene matches: 7. The CDR3 spans 19 residues. CDR3 region: CASSDSTSGGRSSTDTQYF. CDR3 nucleotides: TGTGCCAGCAGTGACTCTACTAGCGGGGGGCGATCTAGCACAGATACGCAGTATTTT.

The V and J genes are TRBV7-2 and TRBJ1-4; 8 bases are a match to TRBD1. Trimming at V came to 8 bases and at J to 1 base, leaving 6 bases not matched to a gene. Germline V CDR1 and CDR2: SGHTA, FQGNSA. This CDR3 has 15 residues. CDR3: CASPRDRLTNEKLFF. CDR3 coding DNA: TGTGCCAGCCCCCGGGACAGGCTAACTAATGAAAAACTGTTTTTT.

This clone came up once. V is TRBV27 and J is TRBJ1-2; D ambiguous. This CDR3 is built from 14 residues. Trimming removed 5 bases from V and 1 base from J, with 11 bases in between. Germline V gives CDR1 MNHEY, CDR2 SMNVEV (reference sequence). DNA for the CDR3: TGTGCCAGCAGTCTTAATAGCGTTAACTATGGCTACACCTTC. Residues: CASSLNSVNYGYTF.

The DNA of the CDR3 is TGTGCCAGCAGCTCCGGCAAACAGATGGTGGGCTATGGCTACACCTTC. This sequence encodes CASSSGKQMVGYGYTF. The genes are TRBV7-9 and TRBJ1-2; D gene unclear. Germline V gene sequence: CDR1 SEHNR, CDR2 FQNEAQ (reference sequence). The CDR3 extends over 16 amino acids. V was cut by 4 bases and J by 4 bases, with 19 bases left in between.

The chain couples TRBV5-6 to TRBJ2-1; no definite D call. Trimming left V 1 base short and J 6 bases short, with 11 bases between. This CDR3 contains 14 residues. Germline V CDR1 and CDR2: SGHDT, YYEEEE. In nucleotides, the CDR3 is TGTGCCAGCAGCTTGATCGGTGGAATCAATGAGCAGTTCTTC. Translation gives CASSLIGGINEQFF.

There are a few counts of this clone. This rearrangement joins TRBV5-1 to TRBJ2-7; D is perhaps TRBD2 (6 bases). V lost 0 bases and J lost 3, with 7 bases in between. CDR3 length: 13 residues. Germline V gives CDR1 SGHRS, CDR2 YFSETQ. This CDR3 reads CASSLASDYEQYF. The CDR3 nucleotides are TGCGCCAGCAGCTTGGCTAGCGACTACGAGCAGTACTTC.